This TCR beta chain appears in the sequencing data of a study of CD8 T cells in ankylosing spondylitis. TCRdb used MiXCR to reprocess the 5' RACE reads, holding one entry per CDR3 protein. Of about 150,000 distinct CDR3 sequences in the sample, around a third were seen once. This CDR3 spans 14 amino acids. Comment on this clonotype: As yet, its antigen is unknown.

Whole-study findings and limits: In peripheral blood, disease-linked CD8+ clones occurred at relatively low frequencies. Apparently characteristic of ankylosing spondylitis blood was a TCR beta motif (roughly 8 highly homologous variants).

The chain joins TRBV21-1 to TRBJ2-3. TRBV21-1 is a pseudogene segment. The TCR originated in a male donor with ankylosing spondylitis. Sequenced: synovial fluid, either unsorted or a sorted T cell fraction (not recorded which). CDR3: CASSPPSVTDTQYF. DNA of the CDR3: TGTGCCAGCAGCCCACCGTCGGTCACAGATACGCAGTATTTT.